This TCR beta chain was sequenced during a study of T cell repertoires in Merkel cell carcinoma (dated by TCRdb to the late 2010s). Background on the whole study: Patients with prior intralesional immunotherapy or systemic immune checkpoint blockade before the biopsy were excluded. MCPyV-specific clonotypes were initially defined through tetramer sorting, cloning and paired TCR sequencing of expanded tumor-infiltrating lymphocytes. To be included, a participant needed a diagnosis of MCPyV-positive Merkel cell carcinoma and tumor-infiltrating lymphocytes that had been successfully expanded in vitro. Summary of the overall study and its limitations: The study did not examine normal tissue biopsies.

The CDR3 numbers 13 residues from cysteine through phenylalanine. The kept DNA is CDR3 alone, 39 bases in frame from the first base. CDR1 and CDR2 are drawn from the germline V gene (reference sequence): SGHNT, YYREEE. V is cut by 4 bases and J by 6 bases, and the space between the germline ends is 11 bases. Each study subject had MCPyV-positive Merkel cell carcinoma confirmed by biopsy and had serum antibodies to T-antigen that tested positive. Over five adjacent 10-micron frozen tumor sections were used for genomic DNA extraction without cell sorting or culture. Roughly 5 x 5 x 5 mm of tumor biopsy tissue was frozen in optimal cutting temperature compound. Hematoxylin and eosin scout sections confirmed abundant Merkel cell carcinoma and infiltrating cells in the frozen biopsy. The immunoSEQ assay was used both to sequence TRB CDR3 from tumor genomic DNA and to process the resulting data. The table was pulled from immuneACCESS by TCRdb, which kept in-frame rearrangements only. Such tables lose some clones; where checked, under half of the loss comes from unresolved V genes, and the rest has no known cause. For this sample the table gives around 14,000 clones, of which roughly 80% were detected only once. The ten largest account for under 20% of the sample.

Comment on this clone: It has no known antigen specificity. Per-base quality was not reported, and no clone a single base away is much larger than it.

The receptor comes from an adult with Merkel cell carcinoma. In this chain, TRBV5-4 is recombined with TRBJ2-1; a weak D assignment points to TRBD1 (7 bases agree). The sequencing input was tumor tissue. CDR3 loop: CASSAGQFNEQFF. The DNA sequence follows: TGTGCCAGCAGCGCGGGACAGTTCAATGAGCAGTTCTTC.